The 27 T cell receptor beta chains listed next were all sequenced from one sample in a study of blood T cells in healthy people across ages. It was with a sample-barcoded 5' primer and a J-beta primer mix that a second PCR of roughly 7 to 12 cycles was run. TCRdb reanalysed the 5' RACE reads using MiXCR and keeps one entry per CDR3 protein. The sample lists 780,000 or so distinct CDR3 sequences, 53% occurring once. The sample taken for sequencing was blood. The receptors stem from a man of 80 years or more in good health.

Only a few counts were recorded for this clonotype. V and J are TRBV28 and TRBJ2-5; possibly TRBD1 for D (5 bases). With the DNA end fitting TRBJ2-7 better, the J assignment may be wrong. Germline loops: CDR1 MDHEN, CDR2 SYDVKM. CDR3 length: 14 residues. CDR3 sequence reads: CASSPRGQYYEQYF. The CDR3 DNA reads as TGTGCCAGCAGTCCTAGGGGCCAATACTACGAGCAGTACTTC.

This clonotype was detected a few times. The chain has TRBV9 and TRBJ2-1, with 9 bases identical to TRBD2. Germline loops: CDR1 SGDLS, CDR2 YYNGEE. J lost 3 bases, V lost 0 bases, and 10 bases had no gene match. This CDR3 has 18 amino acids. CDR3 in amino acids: CASSVVSSGSPFYNEQFF. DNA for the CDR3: TGTGCCAGCAGCGTAGTAAGTAGCGGGAGCCCCTTCTACAATGAGCAGTTCTTC.

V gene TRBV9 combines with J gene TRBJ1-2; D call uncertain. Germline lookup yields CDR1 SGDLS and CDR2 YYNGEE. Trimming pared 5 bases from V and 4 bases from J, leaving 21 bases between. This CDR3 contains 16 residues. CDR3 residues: CASSEGLSEAGYGYTF. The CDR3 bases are TGTGCCAGCAGTGAGGGCCTTAGCGAGGCTGGCTATGGCTACACCTTC.

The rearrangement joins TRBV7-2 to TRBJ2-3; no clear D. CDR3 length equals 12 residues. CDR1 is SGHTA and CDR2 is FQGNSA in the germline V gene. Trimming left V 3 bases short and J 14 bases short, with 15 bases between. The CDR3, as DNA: TGTGCCAGCAGCTTGGACCAGAGCCACGCGTATTTT. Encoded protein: CASSLDQSHAYF.

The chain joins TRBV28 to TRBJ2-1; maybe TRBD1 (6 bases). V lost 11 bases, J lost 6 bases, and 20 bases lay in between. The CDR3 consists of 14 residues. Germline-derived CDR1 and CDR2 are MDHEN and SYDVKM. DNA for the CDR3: TGTGCCGCCCAAAGACAGGCAAGGAGCAATGAGCAGTTCTTC. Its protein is CAAQRQARSNEQFF.

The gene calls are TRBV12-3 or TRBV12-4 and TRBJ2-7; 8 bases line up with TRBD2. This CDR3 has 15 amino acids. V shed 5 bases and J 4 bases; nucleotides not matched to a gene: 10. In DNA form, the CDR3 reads TGTGCCAGCAGTCCCAAAAAGCGGGAGAAATACGAGCAGTACTTC. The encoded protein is CASSPKKREKYEQYF.

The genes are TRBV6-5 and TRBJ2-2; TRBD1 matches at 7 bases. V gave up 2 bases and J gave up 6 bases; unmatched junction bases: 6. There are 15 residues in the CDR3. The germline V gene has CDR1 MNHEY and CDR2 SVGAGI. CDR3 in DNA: TGTGCCAGCAGTTACCCTACGACAGGGTCCGGGGAGCTGTTTTTT. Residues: CASSYPTTGSGELFF.

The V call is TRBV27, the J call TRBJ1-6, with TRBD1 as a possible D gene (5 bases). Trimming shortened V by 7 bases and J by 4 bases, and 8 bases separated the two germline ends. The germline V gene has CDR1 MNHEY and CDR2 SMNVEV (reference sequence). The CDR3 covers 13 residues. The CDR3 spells CASKAGYNSPLHF. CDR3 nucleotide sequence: TGTGCCAGCAAGGCAGGGTATAATTCACCCCTCCACTTT.

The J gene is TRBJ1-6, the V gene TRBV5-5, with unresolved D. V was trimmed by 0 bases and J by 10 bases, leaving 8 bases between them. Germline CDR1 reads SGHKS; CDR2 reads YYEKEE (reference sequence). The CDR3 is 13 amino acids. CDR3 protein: CASSLEPRSPLHF. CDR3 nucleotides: TGTGCCAGCAGCTTGGAACCGAGGTCACCCCTCCACTTT.

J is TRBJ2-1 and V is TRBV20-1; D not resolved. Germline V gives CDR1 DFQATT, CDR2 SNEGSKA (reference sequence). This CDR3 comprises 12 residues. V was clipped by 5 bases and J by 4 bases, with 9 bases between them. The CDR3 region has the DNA TGCAGTGCTGGGAAAGGATACAATGAGCAGTTCTTC. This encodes CSAGKGYNEQFF.

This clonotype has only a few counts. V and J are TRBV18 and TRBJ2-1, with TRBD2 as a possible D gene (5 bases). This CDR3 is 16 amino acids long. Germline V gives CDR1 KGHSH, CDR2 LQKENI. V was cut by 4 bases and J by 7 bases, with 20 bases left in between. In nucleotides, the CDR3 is TGTGCCAGCTCACAGCCCCCGAGCGGAGCTCGGAATGAGCAGTTCTTC. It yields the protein CASSQPPSGARNEQFF.

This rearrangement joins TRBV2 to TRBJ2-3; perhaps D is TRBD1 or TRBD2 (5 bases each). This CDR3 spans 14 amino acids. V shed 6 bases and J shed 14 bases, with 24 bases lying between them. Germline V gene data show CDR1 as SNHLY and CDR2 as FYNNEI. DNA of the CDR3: TGTGCCAGCAGCGAGGCTAGCACAGGCGGATACGCGTATTTT. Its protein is CASSEASTGGYAYF.

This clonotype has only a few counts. CDR3 loop: CSANRDRGPETQYF. The CDR3 region has the DNA TGCAGTGCTAATCGGGACAGGGGGCCCGAGACCCAGTACTTC. This chain uses TRBV20-1 with TRBJ2-5, with 12 bases aligning to TRBD1. V trimming: 4 bases; J trimming: 5 bases; junction bases outside the gene matches: 5. The CDR3 spans 14 residues. Germline-derived CDR1 and CDR2 are DFQATT and SNEGSKA (reference sequence).

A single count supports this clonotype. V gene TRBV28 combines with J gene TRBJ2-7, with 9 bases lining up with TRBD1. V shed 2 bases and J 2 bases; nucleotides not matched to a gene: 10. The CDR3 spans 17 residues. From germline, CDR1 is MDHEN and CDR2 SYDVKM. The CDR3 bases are TGTGCCAGCAGTTTACTCTTAAGAGGGACAGGGACCTACGAGCAGTACTTC. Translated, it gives CASSLLLRGTGTYEQYF.

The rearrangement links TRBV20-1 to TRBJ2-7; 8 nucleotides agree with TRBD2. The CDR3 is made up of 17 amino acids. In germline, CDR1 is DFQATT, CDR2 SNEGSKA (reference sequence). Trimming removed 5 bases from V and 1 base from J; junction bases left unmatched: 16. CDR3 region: CSAFRGSGSTVSYEQYF. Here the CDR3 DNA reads TGCAGTGCTTTTCGGGGAAGCGGGAGTACAGTTTCCTACGAGCAGTACTTC.

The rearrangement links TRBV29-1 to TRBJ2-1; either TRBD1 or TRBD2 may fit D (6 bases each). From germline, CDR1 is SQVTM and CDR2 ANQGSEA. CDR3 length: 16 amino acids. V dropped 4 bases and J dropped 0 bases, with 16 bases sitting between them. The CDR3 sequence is CSVGGRGGSSYNEQFF. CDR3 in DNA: TGCAGCGTTGGGGGGCGGGGTGGGAGCTCCTACAATGAGCAGTTCTTC.

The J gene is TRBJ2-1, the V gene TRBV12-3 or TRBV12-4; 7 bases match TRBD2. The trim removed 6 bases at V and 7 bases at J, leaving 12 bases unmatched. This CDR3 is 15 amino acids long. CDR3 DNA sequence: TGTGCCAGCAGGGTTGGGGGAGGGCGTAAGAATGAGCAGTTCTTC. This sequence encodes CASRVGGGRKNEQFF.

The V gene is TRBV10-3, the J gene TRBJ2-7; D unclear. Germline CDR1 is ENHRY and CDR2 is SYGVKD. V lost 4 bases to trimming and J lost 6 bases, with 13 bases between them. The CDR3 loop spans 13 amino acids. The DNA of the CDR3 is TGTGCCATCAGTGGGCCAGGTGGGCCCGAGCAGTACTTC. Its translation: CAISGPGGPEQYF.

Written as DNA, the CDR3 is TGTGCCAGCAGTCCCACCGGGACAGGGCTGAGCGAGCAGTACTTC. Amino acid sequence: CASSPTGTGLSEQYF. This chain links TRBV6-2 or TRBV6-3 with TRBJ2-7; 9 positions agree with TRBD1. V dropped 5 bases and J dropped 6; count of bases not matched to a gene: 11. Germline V gene data show CDR1 as MNHEY and CDR2 as SVGEGT. The CDR3 extends over 15 amino acids.

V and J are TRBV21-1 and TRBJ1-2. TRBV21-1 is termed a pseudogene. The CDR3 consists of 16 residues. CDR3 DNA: TGTGCCAGCAGCAAAGGTTGCAGCCAAAAGAACTATGGCTACACCTTC. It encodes CASSKGCSQKNYGYTF.

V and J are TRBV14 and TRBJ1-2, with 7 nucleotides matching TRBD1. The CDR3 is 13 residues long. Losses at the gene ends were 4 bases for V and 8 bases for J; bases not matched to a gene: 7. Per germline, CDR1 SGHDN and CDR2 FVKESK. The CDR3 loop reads CASSRDRVIGYTF. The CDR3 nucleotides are TGTGCCAGCAGCCGAGACAGGGTAATAGGCTACACCTTC.

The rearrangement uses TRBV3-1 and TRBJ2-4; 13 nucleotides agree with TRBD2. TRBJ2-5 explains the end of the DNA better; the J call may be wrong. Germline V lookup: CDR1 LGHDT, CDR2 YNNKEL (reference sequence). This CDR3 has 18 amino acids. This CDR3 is CASSQPRLAGGPWETQYF. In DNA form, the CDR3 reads TGTGCCAGCAGCCAACCCCGACTAGCGGGAGGCCCTTGGGAGACCCAGTACTTC.

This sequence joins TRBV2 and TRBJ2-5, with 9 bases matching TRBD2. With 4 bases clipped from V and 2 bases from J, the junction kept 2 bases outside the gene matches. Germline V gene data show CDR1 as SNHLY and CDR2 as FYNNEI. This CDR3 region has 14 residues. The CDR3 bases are TGTGCCAGCAGTGCCCTAGCGGGGCAAGAGACCCAGTACTTC. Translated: CASSALAGQETQYF.

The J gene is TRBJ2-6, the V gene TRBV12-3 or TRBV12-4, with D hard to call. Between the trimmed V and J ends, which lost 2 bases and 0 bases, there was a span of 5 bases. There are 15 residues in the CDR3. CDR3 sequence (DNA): TGTGCCAGCAGTTTACGGCGCTCTGGGGCCAACGTCCTGACTTTC. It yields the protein CASSLRRSGANVLTF.

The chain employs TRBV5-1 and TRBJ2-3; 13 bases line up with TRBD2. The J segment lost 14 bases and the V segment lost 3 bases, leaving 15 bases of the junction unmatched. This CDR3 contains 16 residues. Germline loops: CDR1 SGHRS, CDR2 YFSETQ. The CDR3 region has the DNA TGCGCCAGCAGCTCGGGACTAGCGGGACCACACAGATACGCGTATTTT. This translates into CASSSGLAGPHRYAYF.

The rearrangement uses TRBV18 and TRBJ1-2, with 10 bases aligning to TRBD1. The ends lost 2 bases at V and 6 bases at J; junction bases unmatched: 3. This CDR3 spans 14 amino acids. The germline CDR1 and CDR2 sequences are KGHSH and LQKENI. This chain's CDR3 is CASSPRTGGDGYTF. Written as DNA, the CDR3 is TGTGCCAGCTCACCAAGGACAGGGGGAGATGGCTACACCTTC.

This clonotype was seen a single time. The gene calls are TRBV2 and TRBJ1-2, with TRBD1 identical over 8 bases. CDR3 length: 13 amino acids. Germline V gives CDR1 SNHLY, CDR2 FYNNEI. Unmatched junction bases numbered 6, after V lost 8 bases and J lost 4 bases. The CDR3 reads CASSDRGSYGYTF. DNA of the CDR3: TGTGCCAGCTCCGACAGGGGTTCCTATGGCTACACCTTC.